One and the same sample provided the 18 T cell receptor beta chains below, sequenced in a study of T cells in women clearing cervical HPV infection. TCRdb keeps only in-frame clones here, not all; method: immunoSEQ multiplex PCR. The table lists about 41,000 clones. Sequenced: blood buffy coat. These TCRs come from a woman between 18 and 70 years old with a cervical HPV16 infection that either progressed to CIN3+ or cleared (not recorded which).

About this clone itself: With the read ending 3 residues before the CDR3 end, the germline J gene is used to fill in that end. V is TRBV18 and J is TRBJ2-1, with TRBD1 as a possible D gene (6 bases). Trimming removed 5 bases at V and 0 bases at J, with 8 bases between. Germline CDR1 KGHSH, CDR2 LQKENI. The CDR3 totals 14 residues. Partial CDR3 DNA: TGTGCCAGCTCATTGGGGGCCTCCTACAATGAG. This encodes CASSLGASYNE. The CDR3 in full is CASSLGASYNEQFF.

The DNA read from the CDR3 is TGTGCCAGCAGCTTAGGGACAGGGAGCTATGGC. This gives the protein CASSLGTGSYG. In full, the CDR3 is CASSLGTGSYGYTF. The V call is TRBV11-2, the J call TRBJ1-2; 8 bases are a match to TRBD1. The read terminates 3 residues before the CDR3 end, so the remaining end is supplied by the germline J gene. The germline gives CDR1 SGHAT, CDR2 FQNNGV. Unmatched junction bases numbered 2, after V lost 1 base and J lost 4 bases. The CDR3 length is 14 residues.

This chain's CDR3 is CATSDRTEGGAFF. The CDR3 bases that were read are TGTGCCACCAGTGACAGGACAGAAGGTGGA. The chain is built from TRBV24-1 and TRBJ1-1; a possible D gene is TRBD1 (6 bases). Coverage ceases 3 residues before the CDR3 finishes, and the germline J gene fills in the end. From germline, CDR1 is KGHDR and CDR2 SFDVKD. The CDR3 is made up of 13 amino acids.

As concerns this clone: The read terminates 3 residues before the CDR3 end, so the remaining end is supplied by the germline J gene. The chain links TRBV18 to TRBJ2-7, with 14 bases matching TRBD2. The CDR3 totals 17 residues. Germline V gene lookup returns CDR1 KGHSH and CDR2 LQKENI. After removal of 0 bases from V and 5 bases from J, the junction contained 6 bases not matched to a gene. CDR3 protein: CASSPPTGTSGSHEQYF. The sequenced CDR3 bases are TGTGCCAGCTCACCACCAACCGGGACTAGCGGGAGCCACGAG.

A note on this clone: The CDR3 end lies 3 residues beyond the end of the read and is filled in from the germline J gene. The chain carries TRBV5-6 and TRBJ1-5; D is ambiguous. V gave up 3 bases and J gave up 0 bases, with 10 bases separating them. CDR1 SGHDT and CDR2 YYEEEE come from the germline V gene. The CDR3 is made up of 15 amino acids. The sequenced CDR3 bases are TGTGCCAGCAGCTCACGACTGCATAGCAATCAGCCC. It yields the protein CASSSRLHSNQP. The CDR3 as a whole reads CASSSRLHSNQPQHF. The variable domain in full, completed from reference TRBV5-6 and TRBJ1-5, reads DAGVTQSPTHLIKTRGQQVTLRCSPKSGHDTVSWYQQALGQGPQFIFQYYEEEERQRGNFPDRFSGHQFPNYSSELNVNALLLGDSALYLCASSSRLHSNQPQHFGDGTRLSIL.

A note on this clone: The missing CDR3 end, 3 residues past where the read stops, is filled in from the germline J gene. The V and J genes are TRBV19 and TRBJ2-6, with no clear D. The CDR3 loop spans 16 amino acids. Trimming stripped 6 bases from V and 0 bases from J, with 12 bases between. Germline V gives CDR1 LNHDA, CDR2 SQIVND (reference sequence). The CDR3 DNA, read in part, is TGTGCCAGTAGCCTATTGACGGGCTCTGGGGCCAACGTC. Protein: CASSLLTGSGANV. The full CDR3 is CASSLLTGSGANVLTF.

CDR3 DNA, as far as it was read: TGTGCCAGCAGGGAGGGGGGCACAGATACG. This encodes CASREGGTDT. The whole CDR3 sequence reads CASREGGTDTQYF. V and J are TRBV12-3 or TRBV12-4 and TRBJ2-3; either TRBD1 or TRBD2 may supply D (6 bases each). The CDR3 is cut off 3 residues early in the read; its end comes from the germline J gene. Trimming took off 6 bases at V and 1 base at J, with 8 bases between the two ends. CDR3 length: 13 amino acids.

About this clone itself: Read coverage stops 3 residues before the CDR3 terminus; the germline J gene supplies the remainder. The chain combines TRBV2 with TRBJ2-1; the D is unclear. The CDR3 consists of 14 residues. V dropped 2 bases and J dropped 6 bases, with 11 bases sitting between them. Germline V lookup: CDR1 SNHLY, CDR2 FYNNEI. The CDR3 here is CASSETREANEQFF. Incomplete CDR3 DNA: TGTGCCAGCAGTGAAACGAGAGAAGCCAATGAG.

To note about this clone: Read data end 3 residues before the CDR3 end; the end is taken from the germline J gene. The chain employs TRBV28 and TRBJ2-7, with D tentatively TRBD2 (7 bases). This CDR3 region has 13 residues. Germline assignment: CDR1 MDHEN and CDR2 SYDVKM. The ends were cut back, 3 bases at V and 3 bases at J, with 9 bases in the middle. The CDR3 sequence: CASSLGGRYEQYF. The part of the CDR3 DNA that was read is TGTGCCAGCAGTTTGGGGGGGCGCTACGAG.

CDR3 DNA, as far as it was read: TGCGCCAGCAGCTTGGGGACTAGCGGTCCCTACGAG. As protein: CASSLGTSGPYE. The entire CDR3 reads CASSLGTSGPYEQYF. The chain is built from TRBV5-1 and TRBJ2-7, with 10 bases identical to TRBD2. Sequencing ends 3 residues short of the CDR3 end; the germline J gene provides the rest. This CDR3 comprises 15 residues. Germline V lookup: CDR1 SGHRS, CDR2 YFSETQ. V shed 0 bases and J 2 bases; nucleotides not matched to a gene: 2.

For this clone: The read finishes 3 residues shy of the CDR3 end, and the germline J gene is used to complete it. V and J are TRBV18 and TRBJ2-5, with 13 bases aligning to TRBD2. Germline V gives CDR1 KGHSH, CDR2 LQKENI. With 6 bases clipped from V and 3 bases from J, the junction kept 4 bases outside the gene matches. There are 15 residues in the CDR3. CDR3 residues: CASSFGLAGEETQYF. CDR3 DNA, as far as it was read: TGTGCCAGCTCCTTCGGACTAGCGGGGGAAGAGACC.

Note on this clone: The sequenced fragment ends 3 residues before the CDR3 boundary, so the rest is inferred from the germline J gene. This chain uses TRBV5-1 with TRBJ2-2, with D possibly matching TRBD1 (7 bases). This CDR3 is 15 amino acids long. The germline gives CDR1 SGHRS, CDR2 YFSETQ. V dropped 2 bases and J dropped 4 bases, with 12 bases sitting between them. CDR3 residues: CASSLRQGGTGELFF. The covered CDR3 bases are TGCGCCAGCAGCTTACGACAGGGAGGCACCGGGGAG.

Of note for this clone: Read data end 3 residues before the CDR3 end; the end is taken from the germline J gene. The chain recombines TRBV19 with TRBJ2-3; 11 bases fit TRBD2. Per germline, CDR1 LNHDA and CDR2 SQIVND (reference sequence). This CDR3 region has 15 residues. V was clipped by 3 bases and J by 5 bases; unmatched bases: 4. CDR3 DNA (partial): TGTGCCAGTAGTATTCTAGCGGGGGGCAAAGATACG. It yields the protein CASSILAGGKDT. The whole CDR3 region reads CASSILAGGKDTQYF. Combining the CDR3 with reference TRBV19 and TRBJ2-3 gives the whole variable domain DGGITQSPKYLFRKEGQNVTLSCEQNLNHDAMYWYRQDPGQGLRLIYYSQIVNDFQKGDIAEGYSVSREKKESFPLTVTSAQKNPTAFYLCASSILAGGKDTQYFGPGTRLTVL.

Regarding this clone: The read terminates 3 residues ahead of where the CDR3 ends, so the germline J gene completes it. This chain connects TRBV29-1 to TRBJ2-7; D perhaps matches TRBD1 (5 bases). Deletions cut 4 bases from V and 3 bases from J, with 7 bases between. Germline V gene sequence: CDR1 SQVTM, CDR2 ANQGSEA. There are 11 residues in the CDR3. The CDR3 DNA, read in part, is TGCAGCGTTGCAGGGAACTACGAG. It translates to CSVAGNYE. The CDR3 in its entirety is CSVAGNYEQYF.

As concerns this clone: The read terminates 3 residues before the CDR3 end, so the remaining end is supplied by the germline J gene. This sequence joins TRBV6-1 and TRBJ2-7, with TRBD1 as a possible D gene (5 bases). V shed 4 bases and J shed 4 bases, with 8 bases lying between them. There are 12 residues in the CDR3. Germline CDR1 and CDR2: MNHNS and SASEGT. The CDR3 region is CASSADRYEQYF. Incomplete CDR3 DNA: TGTGCCAGCAGTGCCGACAGATACGAG.

CDR3 DNA (partial): TGTGCCAGCCCCGGGACAGGGGGTAACACTGAA. Translating gives CASPGTGGNTE. The full CDR3 reads CASPGTGGNTEAFF. The gene calls are TRBV2 and TRBJ1-1, with 11 positions matching TRBD1. Read sequence stops 3 residues before the CDR3 end, and the germline J gene provides the missing end. Germline V gives CDR1 SNHLY, CDR2 FYNNEI. V dropped 8 bases and J dropped 2; count of bases not matched to a gene: 4. The CDR3 runs 14 residues.

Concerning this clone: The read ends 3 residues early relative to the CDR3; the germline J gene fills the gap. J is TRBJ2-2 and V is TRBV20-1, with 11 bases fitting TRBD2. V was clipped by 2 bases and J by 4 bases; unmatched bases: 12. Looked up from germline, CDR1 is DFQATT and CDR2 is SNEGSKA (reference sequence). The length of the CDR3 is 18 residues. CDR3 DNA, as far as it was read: TGCAGTGCTAGACCCGTGGTAGCGGGGGGGCTAACCACCGGGGAG. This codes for CSARPVVAGGLTTGE. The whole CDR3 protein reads CSARPVVAGGLTTGELFF.

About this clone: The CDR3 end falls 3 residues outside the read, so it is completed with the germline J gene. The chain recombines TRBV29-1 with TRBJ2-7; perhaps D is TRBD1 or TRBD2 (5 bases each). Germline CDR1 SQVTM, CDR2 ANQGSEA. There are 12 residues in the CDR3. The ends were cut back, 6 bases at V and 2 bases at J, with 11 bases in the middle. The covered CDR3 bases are TGCAGCGTGAGGGGTCGGACCTACGAG. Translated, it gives CSVRGRTYE. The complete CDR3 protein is CSVRGRTYEQYF.